A single sample is the source of the 16 T cell receptor beta chains below, sequenced in a study of shared clonotypes between healthy human individuals (dated by TCRdb to 2020 to 2022). The library was obtained by the immunoSEQ multiplex PCR assay. TCRdb retrieved this table from immuneACCESS and kept in-frame rearrangements only. Not all clones are present; in checked studies, unresolved V genes account for under half, and no reason is known for the remainder. The sample contains about 1 million clones, about 75% of them found a single time. Approximately 1.5% of the sample comes from the top ten. Material for sequencing was memory CD4+ T cells sorted from blood. This specimen's cell subset or site label, interpreted: CD45RA-negative fraction. The receptors stem from a young man in good health.

The rearrangement uses TRBV6-5 and TRBJ1-2, with a weak D call TRBD1 (5 bases). The V end was cut by 6 bases, the J end by 2 bases, with 16 bases between. This CDR3 spans 15 amino acids. From germline, CDR1 is MNHEY and CDR2 SVGAGI. This CDR3 is CASSLLEGRNYGYTF. The CDR3 nucleotides read TGTGCCAGCAGCTTACTAGAGGGGAGGAACTATGGCTACACCTTC.

The V call is TRBV7-2, the J call TRBJ2-2; TRBD2 is a possible D gene (5 bases). Germline-derived CDR1 and CDR2 are SGHTA and FQGNSA. The CDR3 covers 15 residues. V shed 5 bases and J shed 1 base, with 11 bases lying between them. Here the CDR3 reads CASSNDYRNTGELFF. In DNA form, the CDR3 reads TGTGCCAGCAGCAACGACTACCGGAACACCGGGGAGCTGTTTTTT.

The rearrangement links TRBV4-1 to TRBJ1-5, with D perhaps matching TRBD1 (5 bases). CDR1 and CDR2 from the germline V gene are MGHRA and YSYEKL. V dropped 0 bases and J dropped 5 bases, with 17 bases sitting between them. The CDR3 totals 17 residues. The CDR3 DNA reads as TGCGCCAGCAGCCAAGAAACTCGGAGCAGGGCCGATCAGCCCCAGCATTTT. The encoded protein is CASSQETRSRADQPQHF.

This clone was detected only a few times. This rearrangement joins TRBV4-2 to TRBJ1-2; D uncertain. Germline-derived CDR1 and CDR2 are LGHNA and YNFKEQ. Trimming took 0 bases from V and 0 from J, leaving 8 bases between them. This CDR3 region has 15 residues. The DNA of the CDR3 is TGTGCCAGCAGCCAAGATGTAGGTGCTAACTATGGCTACACCTTC. Encoded protein: CASSQDVGANYGYTF.

V usage is TRBV18 and J usage is TRBJ2-5; 9 bases match TRBD1. The germline V gene has CDR1 KGHSH and CDR2 LQKENI. Trimming took 0 bases from V and 4 from J; bases not matched to a gene: 3. The CDR3 runs 15 residues. CDR3 sequence (DNA): TGTGCCAGCTCACCACCCCAGGGACAGGGAGAGACCCAGTACTTC. This sequence encodes CASSPPQGQGETQYF. Drawing the rest from reference TRBV18 and TRBJ2-5, the complete variable domain is NAGVMQNPRHLVRRRGQEARLRCSPMKGHSHVYWYRQLPEEGLKFMVYLQKENIIDESGMPKERFSAEFPKEGPSILRIQQVVRGDSAAYFCASSPPQGQGETQYFGPGTRLLVL.

This clone was recorded many times. The rearrangement links TRBV6-5 to TRBJ1-5; no reliable D call. V was cut by 6 bases and J by 0 bases, with 9 bases left in between. The CDR3 is 14 amino acids. Germline loops: CDR1 MNHEY, CDR2 SVGAGI. The CDR3 spells CASRVHVSNQPQHF. The CDR3 DNA reads as TGTGCCAGCAGGGTCCACGTTAGCAATCAGCCCCAGCATTTT.

The chain links TRBV7-9 to TRBJ2-7; D may be TRBD1 (5 bases). The CDR3 extends over 13 amino acids. Germline lookup yields CDR1 SEHNR and CDR2 FQNEAQ (reference sequence). Between the trimmed V and J ends, which lost 5 bases and 6 bases, there was a span of 14 bases. Here the CDR3 reads CASSNRTNAEQYF. The CDR3 DNA sequence: TGTGCCAGCAGCAATCGGACAAACGCCGAGCAGTACTTC.

The CDR3 DNA is TGCGCCAGCAGCTTGTTGTCTCACGGCCCCTACGAGCAGTACTTC. It yields the protein CASSLLSHGPYEQYF. This rearrangement joins TRBV5-1 to TRBJ2-7, with unresolved D. V lost 1 base and J lost 2, with 13 bases in between. The CDR3 contains 15 residues. Germline values: CDR1 SGHRS, CDR2 YFSETQ. Looking up the rest from reference TRBV5-1 and TRBJ2-7 gives the full variable domain: KAGVTQTPRYLIKTRGQQVTLSCSPISGHRSVSWYQQTPGQGLQFLFEYFSETQRNKGNFPGRFSGRQFSNSRSEMNVSTLELGDSALYLCASSLLSHGPYEQYFGPGTRLTVT.

The chain links TRBV27 to TRBJ2-7; 9 nucleotides match TRBD1. The CDR3 length is 15 residues. With V trimmed by 6 bases and J by 3 bases, 9 bases remained unmatched. Germline V gives CDR1 MNHEY, CDR2 SMNVEV (reference sequence). The CDR3 nucleotides are TGTGCCAGCAGGCCCCTACAGGGGGCGGACTACGAGCAGTACTTC. It specifies CASRPLQGADYEQYF.

The chain carries TRBV7-9 and TRBJ2-7; TRBD1 matches 7 bases. From germline, CDR1 is SEHNR and CDR2 FQNEAQ (reference sequence). This CDR3 contains 14 residues. V lost 5 bases to trimming and J lost 2 bases; unmatched junction nucleotides: 6. The CDR3 region is CASSLDREPYEQYF. The DNA for the CDR3 is TGTGCCAGCAGCCTCGACAGGGAGCCCTACGAGCAGTACTTC.

This rearrangement joins TRBV25-1 to TRBJ2-1; D is perhaps TRBD2 (6 bases). The V gene's germline CDR1 is MGHDK and CDR2 SYGVNS. Trimming shortened V by 8 bases and J by 6 bases, and 8 bases separated the two germline ends. The CDR3 totals 11 residues. CDR3 bases: TGTGCCAGCGGGGGGTCCAATGAGCAGTTCTTC. It translates to CASGGSNEQFF.

V gene TRBV7-9 combines with J gene TRBJ2-1; TRBD2 might be the D (5 bases). V was cut by 8 bases and J by 7 bases, with 18 bases left in between. CDR1 SEHNR and CDR2 FQNEAQ come from the germline V gene (reference sequence). This CDR3 contains 14 residues. The CDR3 spells CASGGTNTGNEQFF. The CDR3 nucleotides are TGTGCCAGCGGCGGTACAAACACGGGGAATGAGCAGTTCTTC.

Turning to this clone: Given a far larger clone just one base away, this is likely a sequencing read error. V and J are TRBV6-6 and TRBJ2-7; D perhaps matches TRBD2 (5 bases). Trimming removed 1 base at V and 5 bases at J, with 6 bases between. Germline V gives CDR1 MNHNY, CDR2 SVGAGI (reference sequence). CDR3 length: 12 residues. In DNA form, the CDR3 reads TGTGCCAGCAGTTACTTGGAGGACGAGCAGTACTTC. It codes for CASSYLEDEQYF.

This chain uses TRBV5-1 with TRBJ1-2; D ambiguous. V lost 1 base to trimming and J lost 8 bases, with 12 bases between them. CDR3 length: 13 residues. Germline V gives CDR1 SGHRS, CDR2 YFSETQ. This CDR3 reads CASSLSGTRGYTF. CDR3 coding DNA: TGCGCCAGCAGCTTGTCAGGTACGAGGGGCTACACCTTC.

This chain uses TRBV7-2 with TRBJ2-4; D is ambiguous. Per the germline V gene, CDR1 is SGHTA and CDR2 is FQGNSA. V was pared by 6 bases and J by 4 bases, with 7 bases between. The CDR3 totals 12 residues. The CDR3 DNA reads as TGTGCCAGCAGGTCAGATAAAAACATTCAGTACTTC. Its translation is CASRSDKNIQYF.

The chain carries TRBV6-4 and TRBJ1-5; D remains ambiguous. V was cut by 3 bases and J by 4 bases, with 7 bases left in between. CDR1 is MRHNA, CDR2 SNTAGT, per germline. The CDR3 has 13 residues. In DNA form, the CDR3 reads TGTGCCAGCAGTGAGGAAGAAAATCAGCCCCAGCATTTT. Translated, it gives CASSEEENQPQHF.